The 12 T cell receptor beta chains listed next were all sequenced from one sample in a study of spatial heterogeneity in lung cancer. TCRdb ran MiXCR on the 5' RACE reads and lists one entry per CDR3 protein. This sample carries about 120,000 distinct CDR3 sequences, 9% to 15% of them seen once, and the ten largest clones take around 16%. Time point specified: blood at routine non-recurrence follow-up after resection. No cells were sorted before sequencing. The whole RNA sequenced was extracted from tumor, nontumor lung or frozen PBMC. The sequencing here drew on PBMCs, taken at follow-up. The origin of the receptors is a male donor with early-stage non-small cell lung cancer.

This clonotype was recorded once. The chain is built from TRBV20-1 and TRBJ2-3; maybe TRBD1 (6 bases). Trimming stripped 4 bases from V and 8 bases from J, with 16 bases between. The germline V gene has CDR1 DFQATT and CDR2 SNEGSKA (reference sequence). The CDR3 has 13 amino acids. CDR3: CSATGTPASTQYF. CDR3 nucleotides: TGCAGTGCTACCGGGACACCCGCAAGTACGCAGTATTTT.

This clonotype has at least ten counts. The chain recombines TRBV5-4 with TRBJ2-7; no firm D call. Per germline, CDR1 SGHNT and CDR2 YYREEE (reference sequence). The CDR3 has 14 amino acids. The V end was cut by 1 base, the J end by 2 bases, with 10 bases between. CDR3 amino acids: CASSLRARPYEQYF. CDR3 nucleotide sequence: TGTGCCAGCAGCTTGAGGGCGCGTCCCTACGAGCAGTACTTC.

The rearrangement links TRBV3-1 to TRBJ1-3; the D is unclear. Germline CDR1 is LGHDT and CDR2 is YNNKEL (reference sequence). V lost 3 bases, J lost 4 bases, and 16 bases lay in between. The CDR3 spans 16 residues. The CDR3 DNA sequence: TGTGCCAGCAGCCATCCCGTACAAGTGACGGGAAACACCATATATTTT. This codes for CASSHPVQVTGNTIYF. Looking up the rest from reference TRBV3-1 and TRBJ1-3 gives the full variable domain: DTAVSQTPKYLVTQMGNDKSIKCEQNLGHDTMYWYKQDSKKFLKIMFSYNNKELIINETVPNRFSPKSPDKAHLNLHINSLELGDSAVYFCASSHPVQVTGNTIYFGEGSWLTVV.

CDR3 bases: TGTGCCAGCAAACCCCGGCAGACTAGCGGGCAAGAGACCCAGTACTTC. This codes for CASKPRQTSGQETQYF. The V call is TRBV27, the J call TRBJ2-5; 10 bases fit TRBD2. From germline, CDR1 is MNHEY and CDR2 SMNVEV (reference sequence). CDR3 size: 16 residues. The V gene end was trimmed by 7 bases and the J gene end by 2 bases; junction bases not matched to a gene: 10.

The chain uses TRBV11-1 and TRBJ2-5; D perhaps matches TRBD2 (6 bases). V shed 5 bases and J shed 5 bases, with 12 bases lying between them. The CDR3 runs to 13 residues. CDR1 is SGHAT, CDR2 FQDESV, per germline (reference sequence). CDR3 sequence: CASSKGLLETQYF. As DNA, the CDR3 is TGTGCCAGCAGCAAGGGACTCCTGGAGACCCAGTACTTC. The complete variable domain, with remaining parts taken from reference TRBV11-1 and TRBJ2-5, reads EAEVAQSPRYKITEKSQAVAFWCDPISGHATLYWYRQILGQGPELLVQFQDESVVDDSQLPKDRFSAERLKGVDSTLKIQPAELGDSAMYLCASSKGLLETQYFGPGTRLLVL.

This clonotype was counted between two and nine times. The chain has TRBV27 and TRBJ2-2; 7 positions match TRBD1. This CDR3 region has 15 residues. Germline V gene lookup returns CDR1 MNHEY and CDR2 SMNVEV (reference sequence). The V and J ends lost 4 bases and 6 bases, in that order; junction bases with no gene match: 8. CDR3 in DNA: TGTGCCAGCAGTTCATTCAACAGGGGCCCCGGGGAGCTGTTTTTT. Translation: CASSSFNRGPGELFF.

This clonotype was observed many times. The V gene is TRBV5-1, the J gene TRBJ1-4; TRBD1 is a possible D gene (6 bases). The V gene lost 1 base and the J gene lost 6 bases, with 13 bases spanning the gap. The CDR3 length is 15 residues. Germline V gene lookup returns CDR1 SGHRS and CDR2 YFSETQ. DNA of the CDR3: TGCGCCAGCAGCTTGTCATCAGGGGCCGATGAAAAACTGTTTTTT. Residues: CASSLSSGADEKLFF.

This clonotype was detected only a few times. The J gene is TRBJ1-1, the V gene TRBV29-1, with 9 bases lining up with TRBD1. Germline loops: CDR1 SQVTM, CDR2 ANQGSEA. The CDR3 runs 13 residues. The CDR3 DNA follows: TGCATTACGATGACAGGGGGTAGCACTGAAGCTTTCTTT. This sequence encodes CITMTGGSTEAFF.

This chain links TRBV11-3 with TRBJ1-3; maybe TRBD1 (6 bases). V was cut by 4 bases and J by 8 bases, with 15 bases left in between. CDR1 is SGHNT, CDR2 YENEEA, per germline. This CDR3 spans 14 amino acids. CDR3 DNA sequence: TGTGCCAGCAGCTCCTACAGGGAGAAGGACACCATATATTTT. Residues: CASSSYREKDTIYF.

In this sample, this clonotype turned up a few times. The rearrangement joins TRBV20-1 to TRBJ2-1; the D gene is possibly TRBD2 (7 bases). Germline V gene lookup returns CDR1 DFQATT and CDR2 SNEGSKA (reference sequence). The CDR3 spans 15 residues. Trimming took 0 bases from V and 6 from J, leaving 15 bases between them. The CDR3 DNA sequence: TGCAGTGCTAGAGATTCGGGCGGGGGCCTCAATGAGCAGTTCTTC. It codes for CSARDSGGGLNEQFF.

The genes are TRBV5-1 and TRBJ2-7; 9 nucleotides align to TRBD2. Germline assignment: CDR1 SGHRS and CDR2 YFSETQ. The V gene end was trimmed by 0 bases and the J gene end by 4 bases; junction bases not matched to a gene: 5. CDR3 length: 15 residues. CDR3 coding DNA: TGCGCCAGCAGCTTGGGTTTAGCGGGGGCTTACGAGCAGTACTTC. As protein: CASSLGLAGAYEQYF.

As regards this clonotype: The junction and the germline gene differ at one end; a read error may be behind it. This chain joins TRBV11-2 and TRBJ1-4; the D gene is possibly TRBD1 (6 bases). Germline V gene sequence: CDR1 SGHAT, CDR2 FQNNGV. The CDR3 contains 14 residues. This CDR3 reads CASSLGGLNEKLFF. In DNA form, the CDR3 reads TGTGCCAGTAGCTTGGGGGGGCTTAATGAAAAACTGTTTTTT.